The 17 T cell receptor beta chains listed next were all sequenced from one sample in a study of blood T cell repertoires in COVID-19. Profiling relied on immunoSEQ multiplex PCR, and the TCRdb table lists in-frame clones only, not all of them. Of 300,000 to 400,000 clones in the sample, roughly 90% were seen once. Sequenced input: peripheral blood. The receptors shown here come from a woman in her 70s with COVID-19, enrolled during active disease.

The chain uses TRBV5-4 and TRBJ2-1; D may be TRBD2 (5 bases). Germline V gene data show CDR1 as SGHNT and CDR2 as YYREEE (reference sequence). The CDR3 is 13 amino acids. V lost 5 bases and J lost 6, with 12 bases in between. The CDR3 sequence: CASRPDSGNEQFF. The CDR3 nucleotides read TGTGCCAGCAGACCGGACTCGGGCAATGAGCAGTTCTTC.

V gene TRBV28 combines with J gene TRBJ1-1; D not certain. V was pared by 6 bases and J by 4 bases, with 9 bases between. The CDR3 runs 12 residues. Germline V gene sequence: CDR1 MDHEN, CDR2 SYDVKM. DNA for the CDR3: TGTGCCAGCAGCATAGCCCCCACTGAAGCTTTCTTT. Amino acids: CASSIAPTEAFF.

The DNA of the CDR3 is TGTGCCAGCAGCGGGGGAGGAGATACGCAGTATTTT. This codes for CASSGGGDTQYF. V and J are TRBV7-6 and TRBJ2-3; TRBD2 is a possible D gene (6 bases). Germline values: CDR1 SGHVS, CDR2 FNYEAQ. This CDR3 spans 12 amino acids. The V gene lost 5 bases and the J gene lost 5 bases, with 8 bases spanning the gap.

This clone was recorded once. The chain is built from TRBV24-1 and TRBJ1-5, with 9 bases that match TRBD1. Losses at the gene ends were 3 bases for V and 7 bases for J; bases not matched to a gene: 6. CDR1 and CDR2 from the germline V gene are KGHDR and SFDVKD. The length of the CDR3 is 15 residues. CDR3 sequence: CATSDEGQGGQPQHF. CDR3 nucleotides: TGTGCCACCAGTGATGAGGGACAGGGCGGGCAGCCCCAGCATTTT.

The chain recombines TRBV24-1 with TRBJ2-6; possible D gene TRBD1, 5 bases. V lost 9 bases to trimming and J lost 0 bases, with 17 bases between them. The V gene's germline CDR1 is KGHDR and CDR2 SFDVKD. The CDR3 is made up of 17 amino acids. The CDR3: CATQDTSFFSGANVLTF. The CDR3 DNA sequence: TGTGCCACCCAGGACACCTCCTTCTTCTCTGGGGCCAACGTCCTGACTTTC.

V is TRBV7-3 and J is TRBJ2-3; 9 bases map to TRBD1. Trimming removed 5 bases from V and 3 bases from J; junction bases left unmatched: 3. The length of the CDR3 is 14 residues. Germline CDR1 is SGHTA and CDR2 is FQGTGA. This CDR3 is CASSLGTGTDTQYF. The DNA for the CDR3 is TGTGCCAGCAGCCTTGGGACAGGGACAGATACGCAGTATTTT.

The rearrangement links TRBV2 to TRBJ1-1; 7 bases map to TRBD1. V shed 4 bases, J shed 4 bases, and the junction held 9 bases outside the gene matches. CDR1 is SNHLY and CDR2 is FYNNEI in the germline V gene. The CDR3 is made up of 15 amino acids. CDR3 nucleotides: TGTGCCAGCAGTGCCCTTCGACAGGGAGGCACTGAAGCTTTCTTT. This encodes CASSALRQGGTEAFF.

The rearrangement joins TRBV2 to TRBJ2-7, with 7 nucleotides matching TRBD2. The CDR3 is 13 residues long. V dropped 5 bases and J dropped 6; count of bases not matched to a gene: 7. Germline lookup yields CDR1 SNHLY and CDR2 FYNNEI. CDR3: CASSSSGEVEQYF. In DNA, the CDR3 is TGTGCCAGCAGTTCCAGCGGGGAAGTCGAGCAGTACTTC.

The CDR3 nucleotides are TGTGCCAGCAGCTTGCCAGGTGGCGGGGGGGCCGTCCGGACCCAGTACTTC. As protein: CASSLPGGGGAVRTQYF. V and J are TRBV5-6 and TRBJ2-5, with TRBD2 matching 9 bases. The CDR3 is made up of 17 amino acids. The ends lost 1 base at V and 7 bases at J; junction bases unmatched: 14. Germline lookup yields CDR1 SGHDT and CDR2 YYEEEE.

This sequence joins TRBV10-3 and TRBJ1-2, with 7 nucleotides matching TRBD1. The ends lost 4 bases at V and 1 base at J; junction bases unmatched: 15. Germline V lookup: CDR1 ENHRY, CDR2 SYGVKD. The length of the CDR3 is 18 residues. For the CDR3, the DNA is TGTGCCATCAGTGGCTTCCGGGACAGCCTTTCCATTAACTATGGCTACACCTTC. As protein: CAISGFRDSLSINYGYTF.

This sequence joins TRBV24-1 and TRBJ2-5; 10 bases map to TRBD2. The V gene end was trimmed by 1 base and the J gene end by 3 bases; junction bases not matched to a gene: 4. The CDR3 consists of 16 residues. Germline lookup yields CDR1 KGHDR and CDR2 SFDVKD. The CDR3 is CATSDFKTSGEETQYF. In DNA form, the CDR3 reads TGTGCCACCAGTGATTTCAAAACTAGCGGGGAAGAGACCCAGTACTTC.

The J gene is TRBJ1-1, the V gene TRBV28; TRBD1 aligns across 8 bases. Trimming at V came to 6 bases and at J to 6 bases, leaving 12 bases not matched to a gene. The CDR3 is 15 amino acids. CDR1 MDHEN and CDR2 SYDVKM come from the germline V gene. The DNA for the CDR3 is TGTGCCAGCAGCTCCCTTCCGACAGGGGCCTCTGAAGCTTTCTTT. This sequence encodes CASSSLPTGASEAFF.

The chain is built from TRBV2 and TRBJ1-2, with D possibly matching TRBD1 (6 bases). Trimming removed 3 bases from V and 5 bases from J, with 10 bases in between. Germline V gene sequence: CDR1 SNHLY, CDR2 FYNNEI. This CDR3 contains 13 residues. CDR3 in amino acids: CASSEGAEYGYTF. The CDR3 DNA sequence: TGTGCCAGCAGTGAGGGGGCAGAGTATGGCTACACCTTC.

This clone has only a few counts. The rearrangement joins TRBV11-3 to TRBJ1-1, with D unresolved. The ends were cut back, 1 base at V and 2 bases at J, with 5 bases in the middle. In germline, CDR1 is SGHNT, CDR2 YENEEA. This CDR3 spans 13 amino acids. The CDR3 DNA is TGTGCCAGCAGCTTAGGGGCTAACACTGAAGCTTTCTTT. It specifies CASSLGANTEAFF.

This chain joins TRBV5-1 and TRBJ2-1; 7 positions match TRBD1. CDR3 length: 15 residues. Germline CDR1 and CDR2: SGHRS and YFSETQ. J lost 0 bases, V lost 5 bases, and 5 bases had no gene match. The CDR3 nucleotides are TGCGCCAGCAGACGGGACAGAAGCTCCTACAATGAGCAGTTCTTC. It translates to CASRRDRSSYNEQFF.

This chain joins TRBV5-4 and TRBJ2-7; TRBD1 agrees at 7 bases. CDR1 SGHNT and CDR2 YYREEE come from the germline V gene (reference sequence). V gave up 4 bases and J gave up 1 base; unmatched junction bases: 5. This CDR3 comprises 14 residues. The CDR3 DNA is TGTGCCAGCAGCCCGGACAGGTTTTCCTACGAGCAGTACTTC. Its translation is CASSPDRFSYEQYF.

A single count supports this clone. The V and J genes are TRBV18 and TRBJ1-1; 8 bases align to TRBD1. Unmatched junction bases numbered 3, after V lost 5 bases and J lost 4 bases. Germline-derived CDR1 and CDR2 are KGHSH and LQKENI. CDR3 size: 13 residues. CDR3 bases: TGTGCCAGCTCAACCGACAGGGGCACTGAAGCTTTCTTT. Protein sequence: CASSTDRGTEAFF.